A single sample is the source of the 8 T cell receptor beta chains below, sequenced in a study of regulatory T cells in long-lasting Graves disease. Time point denoted: persistent/refractory GD, antithyroid drugs over 5 years with positive TRAb. With RNA extracted from PBMCs as input, the TCR library was made. HTBI primers from iRepertoire and Arm-PCR of CDR3 regions yielded the TCR beta libraries. MiXCR, applied by TCRdb to the multiplex PCR reads, yields one record per CDR3 protein. The table includes about 400,000 distinct CDR3 sequences, less than 25% detected once. The material was peripheral blood mononuclear cells (PBMCs), obtained when the disease was refractory, from a patient treated with antithyroid drugs. The receptors were gathered from a female donor with Graves disease.

This rearrangement joins TRBV18 to TRBJ1-1; 7 bases map to TRBD1. The CDR3 is made up of 14 amino acids. Germline trimming cut 2 bases from V and 3 bases from J; bases unmatched to any gene: 3. Germline V gene sequence: CDR1 KGHSH, CDR2 LQKENI. This CDR3 is CASSPRGPYTEAFF. CDR3 coding DNA: TGTGCCAGCTCACCAAGGGGGCCCTACACTGAAGCTTTCTTT.

V and J are TRBV20-1 and TRBJ2-7; 13 nucleotides agree with TRBD2. The CDR3 length is 14 residues. V lost 6 bases, J lost 6 bases, and 8 bases stayed unmatched. Germline-derived CDR1 and CDR2 are DFQATT and SNEGSKA (reference sequence). CDR3 amino acids: CSATGLAGKGEQYF. DNA of the CDR3: TGCAGTGCAACGGGACTAGCGGGAAAGGGCGAGCAGTACTTC.

The chain couples TRBV12-3 or TRBV12-4 to TRBJ2-2; 8 bases map to TRBD1. CDR3 length: 15 amino acids. Losses at the gene ends were 6 bases for V and 5 bases for J; bases not matched to a gene: 8. The CDR3 is CASSLTGQGTGELFF. The CDR3 DNA reads TGTGCCAGCAGCTTAACCGGACAGGGAACCGGGGAGCTGTTTTTT.

Concerning this clonotype itself: At one end, the junction sequence differs from germline, possibly due to a read error. The gene calls are TRBV7-2 and TRBJ2-4; perhaps TRBD1 as D (6 bases). The CDR3 contains 15 residues. Germline V CDR1 and CDR2: SGHTA, FQGNSA. The CDR3 DNA follows: TGTGTCAGCAGCCTGTTAGGGGGAGCCAAAAACATTCAGTACTTC. Translation gives CVSSLLGGAKNIQYF. Together with reference TRBV7-2 and TRBJ2-4, the CDR3 gives the full variable domain: GAGVSQSPSNKVTEKGKDVELRCDPISGHTALYWYRQSLGQGLEFLIYFQGNSAPDKSGLPSDRFSAERTGGSVSTLTIQRTQQEDSAVYLCVSSLLGGAKNIQYFGAGTRLSVL.

The rearrangement links TRBV28 to TRBJ2-6; TRBD1 matches at 11 bases. The CDR3 loop spans 18 amino acids. Losses at the gene ends were 8 bases for V and 3 bases for J; bases not matched to a gene: 12. CDR1 is MDHEN and CDR2 is SYDVKM in the germline V gene. This CDR3 reads CASSPPGQGAFGANVLTF. Written as DNA, the CDR3 is TGTGCCAGCTCACCCCCCGGACAGGGGGCGTTTGGGGCCAACGTCCTGACTTTC.

The chain couples TRBV6-2 or TRBV6-3 to TRBJ2-7; D unresolved. This CDR3 contains 15 residues. V was cut by 0 bases and J by 1 base, with 10 bases left in between. Germline V gene lookup returns CDR1 MNHEY and CDR2 SVGEGT. The CDR3 sequence is CASSYSETASYEQYF. The CDR3 region has the DNA TGTGCCAGCAGTTACTCGGAGACGGCTTCCTACGAGCAGTACTTC.

This chain joins TRBV27 and TRBJ1-1; TRBD1 might be the D (6 bases). V lost 6 bases to trimming and J lost 3 bases, with 20 bases between them. There are 16 residues in the CDR3. CDR1 is MNHEY, CDR2 SMNVEV, per germline (reference sequence). CDR3: CASSYLGGGPDTEAFF. As DNA, the CDR3 is TGTGCCAGCAGCTACCTCGGCGGGGGGCCGGACACTGAAGCTTTCTTT.

J is TRBJ2-7 and V is TRBV30; 11 positions match TRBD1. This CDR3 has 14 residues. From germline, CDR1 is GTSNPN and CDR2 SVGIG (reference sequence). Trimming took 4 bases from V and 5 from J; bases not matched to a gene: 7. CDR3 amino acids: CAWTMGQGGHEQYF. The CDR3 bases are TGTGCCTGGACCATGGGACAGGGGGGCCACGAGCAGTACTTC. The whole variable domain, remainder taken from reference TRBV30 and TRBJ2-7, is SQTIHQWPATLVQPVGSPLSLECTVEGTSNPNLYWYRQAAGRGLQLLFYSVGIGQISSEVPQNLSASRPQDRQFILSSKKLLLSDSGFYLCAWTMGQGGHEQYFGPGTRLTVT.